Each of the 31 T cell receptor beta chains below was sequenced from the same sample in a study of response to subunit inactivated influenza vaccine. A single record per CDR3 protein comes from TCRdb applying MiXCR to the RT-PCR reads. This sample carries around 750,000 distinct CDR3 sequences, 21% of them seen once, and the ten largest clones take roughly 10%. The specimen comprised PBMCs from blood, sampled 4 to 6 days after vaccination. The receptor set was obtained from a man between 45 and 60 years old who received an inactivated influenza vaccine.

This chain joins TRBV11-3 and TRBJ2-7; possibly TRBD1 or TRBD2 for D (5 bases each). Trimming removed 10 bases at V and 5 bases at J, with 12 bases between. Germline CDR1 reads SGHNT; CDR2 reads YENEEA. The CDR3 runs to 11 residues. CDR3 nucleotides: TGTGCCAAACGGGGCAGACACGAGCAGTACTTC. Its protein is CAKRGRHEQYF.

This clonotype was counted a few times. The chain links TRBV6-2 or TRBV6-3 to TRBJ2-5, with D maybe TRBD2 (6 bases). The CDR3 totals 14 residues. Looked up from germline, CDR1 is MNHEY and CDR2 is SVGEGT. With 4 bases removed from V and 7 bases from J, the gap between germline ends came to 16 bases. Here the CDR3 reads CASSFPLGTRTQYF. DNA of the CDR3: TGTGCCAGCAGTTTCCCCCTTGGGACTCGGACCCAGTACTTC.

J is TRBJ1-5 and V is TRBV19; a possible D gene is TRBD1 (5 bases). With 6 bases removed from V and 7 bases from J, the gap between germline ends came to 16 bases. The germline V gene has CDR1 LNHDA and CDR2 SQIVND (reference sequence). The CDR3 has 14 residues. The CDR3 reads CASRGTGRGQPQHF. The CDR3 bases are TGTGCCAGTAGGGGGACCGGGCGAGGGCAGCCCCAGCATTTT. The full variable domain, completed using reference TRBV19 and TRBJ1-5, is DGGITQSPKYLFRKEGQNVTLSCEQNLNHDAMYWYRQDPGQGLRLIYYSQIVNDFQKGDIAEGYSVSREKKESFPLTVTSAQKNPTAFYLCASRGTGRGQPQHFGDGTRLSIL.

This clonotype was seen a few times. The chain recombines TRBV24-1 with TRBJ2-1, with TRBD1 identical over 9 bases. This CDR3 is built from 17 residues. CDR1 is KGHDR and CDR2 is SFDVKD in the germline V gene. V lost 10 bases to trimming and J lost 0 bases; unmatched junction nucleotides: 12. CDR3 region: CATRGSGQGISYNEQFF. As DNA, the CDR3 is TGTGCCACTAGGGGATCCGGACAGGGGATCTCCTACAATGAGCAGTTCTTC.

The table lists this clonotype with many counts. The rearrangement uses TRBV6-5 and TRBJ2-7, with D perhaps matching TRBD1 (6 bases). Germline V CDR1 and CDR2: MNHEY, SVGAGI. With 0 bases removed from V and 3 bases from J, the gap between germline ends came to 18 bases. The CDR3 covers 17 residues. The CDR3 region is CASSYSHLAGQRYEQYF. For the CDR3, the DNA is TGTGCCAGCAGTTACTCTCACCTCGCAGGACAGCGCTACGAGCAGTACTTC.

The CDR3 sequence is CASSQGRLAQYNEQFF. DNA for the CDR3: TGCGCCAGCAGCCAAGGGAGACTAGCGCAGTACAATGAGCAGTTCTTC. This sequence joins TRBV4-3 and TRBJ2-1; 8 nucleotides match TRBD2. The J segment lost 4 bases and the V segment lost 1 base, leaving 6 bases of the junction unmatched. The germline CDR1 and CDR2 sequences are LGHNA and YSLEER. The CDR3 runs 16 residues.

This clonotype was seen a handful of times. CDR3 sequence reads: CSARDLRGRGETQYF. In nucleotides, the CDR3 is TGCAGTGCTAGAGATCTAAGGGGGCGCGGGGAGACCCAGTACTTC. This rearrangement joins TRBV20-1 to TRBJ2-5; TRBD1 agrees at 7 bases. This CDR3 has 15 residues. Looked up from germline, CDR1 is DFQATT and CDR2 is SNEGSKA (reference sequence). Unmatched junction bases numbered 9, after V lost 0 bases and J lost 5 bases.

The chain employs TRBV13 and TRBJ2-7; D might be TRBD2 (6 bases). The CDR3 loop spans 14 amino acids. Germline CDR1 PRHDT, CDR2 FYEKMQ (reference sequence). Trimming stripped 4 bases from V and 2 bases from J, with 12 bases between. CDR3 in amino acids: CASSWGLSTYEQYF. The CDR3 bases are TGTGCCAGCAGCTGGGGACTGTCTACCTACGAGCAGTACTTC.

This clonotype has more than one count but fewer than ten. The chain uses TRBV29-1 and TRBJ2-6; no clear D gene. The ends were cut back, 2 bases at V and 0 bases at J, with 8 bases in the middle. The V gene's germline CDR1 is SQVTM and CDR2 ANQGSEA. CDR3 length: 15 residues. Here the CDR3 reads CSVEIPPSGANVLTF. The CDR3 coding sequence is TGCAGCGTTGAAATTCCCCCCTCTGGGGCCAACGTCCTGACTTTC.

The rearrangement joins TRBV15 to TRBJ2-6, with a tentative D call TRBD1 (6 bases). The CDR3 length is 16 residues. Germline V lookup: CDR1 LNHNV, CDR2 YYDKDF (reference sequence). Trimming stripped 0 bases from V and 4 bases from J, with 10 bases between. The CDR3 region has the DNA TGTGCCACCAGCAGAGATACAGGGCGGGGGGCCAACGTCCTGACTTTC. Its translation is CATSRDTGRGANVLTF.

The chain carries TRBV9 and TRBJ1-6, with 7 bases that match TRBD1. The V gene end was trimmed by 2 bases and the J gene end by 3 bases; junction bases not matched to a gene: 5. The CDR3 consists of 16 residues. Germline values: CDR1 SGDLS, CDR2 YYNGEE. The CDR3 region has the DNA TGTGCCAGCAGCGTGGGACAGAGAAGCTATAATTCACCCCTCCACTTT. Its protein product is CASSVGQRSYNSPLHF.

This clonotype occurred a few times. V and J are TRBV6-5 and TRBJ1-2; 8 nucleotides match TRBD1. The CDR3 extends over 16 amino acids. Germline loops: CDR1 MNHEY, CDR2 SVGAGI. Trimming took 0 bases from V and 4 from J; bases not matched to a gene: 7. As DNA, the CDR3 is TGTGCCAGCAGTTACTCGAGGACAGGGAAGATCTATGGCTACACCTTC. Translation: CASSYSRTGKIYGYTF.

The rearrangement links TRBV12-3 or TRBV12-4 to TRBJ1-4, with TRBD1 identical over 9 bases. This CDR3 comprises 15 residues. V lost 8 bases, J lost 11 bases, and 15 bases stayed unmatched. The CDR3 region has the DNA TGTGCCAGCGGAGTATATGGGACAGGGTCGGAGAAACTGTTTTTT. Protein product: CASGVYGTGSEKLFF.

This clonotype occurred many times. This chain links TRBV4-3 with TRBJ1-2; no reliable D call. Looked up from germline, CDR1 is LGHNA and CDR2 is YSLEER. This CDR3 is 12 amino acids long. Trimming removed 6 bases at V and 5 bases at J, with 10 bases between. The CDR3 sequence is CASSKDRYGYTF. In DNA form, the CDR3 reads TGCGCCAGCAGTAAGGACCGATATGGCTACACCTTC.

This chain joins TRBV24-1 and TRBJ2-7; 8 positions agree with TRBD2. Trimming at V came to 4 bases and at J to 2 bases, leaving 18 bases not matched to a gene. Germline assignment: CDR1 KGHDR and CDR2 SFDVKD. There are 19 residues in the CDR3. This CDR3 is CATSEPGRDSGDIPYEQYF. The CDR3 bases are TGTGCCACCAGTGAACCTGGACGGGATAGCGGGGACATCCCCTACGAGCAGTACTTC.

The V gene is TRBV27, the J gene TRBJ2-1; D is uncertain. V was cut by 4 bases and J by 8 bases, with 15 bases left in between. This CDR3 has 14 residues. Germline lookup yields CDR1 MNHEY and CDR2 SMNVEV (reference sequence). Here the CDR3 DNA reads TGTGCCAGCAGTTGGTCAGGCAACGGGTATGAGCAGTTCTTC. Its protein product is CASSWSGNGYEQFF.

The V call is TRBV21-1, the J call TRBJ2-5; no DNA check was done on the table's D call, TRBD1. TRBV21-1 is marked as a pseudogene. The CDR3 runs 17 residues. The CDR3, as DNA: TGTGCCAGCAGCAAAGAAAAAAGGACAGGGTGGCAAGAGACCCAGTACTTC. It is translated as CASSKEKRTGWQETQYF.

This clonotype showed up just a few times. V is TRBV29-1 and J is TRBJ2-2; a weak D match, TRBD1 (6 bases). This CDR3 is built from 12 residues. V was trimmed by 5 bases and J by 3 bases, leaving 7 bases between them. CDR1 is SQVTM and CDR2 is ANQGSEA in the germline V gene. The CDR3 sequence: CSVHRDTGELFF. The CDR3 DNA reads TGCAGCGTTCACAGGGACACCGGGGAGCTGTTTTTT.

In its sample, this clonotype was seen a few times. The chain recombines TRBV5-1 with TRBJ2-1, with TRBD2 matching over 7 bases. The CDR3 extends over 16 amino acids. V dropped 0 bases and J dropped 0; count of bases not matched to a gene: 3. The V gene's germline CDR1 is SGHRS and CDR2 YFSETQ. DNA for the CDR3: TGCGCCAGCAGCTTGGTCGCGGGAGTCTCCTACAATGAGCAGTTCTTC. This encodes CASSLVAGVSYNEQFF. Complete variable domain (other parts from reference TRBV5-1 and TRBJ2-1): KAGVTQTPRYLIKTRGQQVTLSCSPISGHRSVSWYQQTPGQGLQFLFEYFSETQRNKGNFPGRFSGRQFSNSRSEMNVSTLELGDSALYLCASSLVAGVSYNEQFFGPGTRLTVL.

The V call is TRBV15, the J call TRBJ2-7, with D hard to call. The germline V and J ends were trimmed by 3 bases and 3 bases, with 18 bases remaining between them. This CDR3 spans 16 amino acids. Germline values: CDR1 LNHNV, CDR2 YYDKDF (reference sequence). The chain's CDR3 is CATSSASFGQFYEQYF. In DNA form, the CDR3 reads TGTGCCACCAGCAGCGCGTCCTTTGGGCAGTTCTACGAGCAGTACTTC.

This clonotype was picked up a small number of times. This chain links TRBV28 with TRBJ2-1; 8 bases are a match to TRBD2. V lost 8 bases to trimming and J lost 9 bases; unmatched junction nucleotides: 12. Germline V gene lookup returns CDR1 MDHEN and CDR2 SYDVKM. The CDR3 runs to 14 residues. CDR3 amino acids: CASLPAGAHSEQFF. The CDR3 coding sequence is TGTGCCAGCCTCCCAGCGGGAGCACATAGTGAGCAGTTCTTC.

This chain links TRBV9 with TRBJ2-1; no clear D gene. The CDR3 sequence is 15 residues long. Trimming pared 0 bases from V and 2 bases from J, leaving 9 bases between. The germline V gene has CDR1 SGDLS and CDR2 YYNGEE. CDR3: CASSVGPSTYNEQFF. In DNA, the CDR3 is TGTGCCAGCAGCGTAGGTCCCTCGACCTACAATGAGCAGTTCTTC.

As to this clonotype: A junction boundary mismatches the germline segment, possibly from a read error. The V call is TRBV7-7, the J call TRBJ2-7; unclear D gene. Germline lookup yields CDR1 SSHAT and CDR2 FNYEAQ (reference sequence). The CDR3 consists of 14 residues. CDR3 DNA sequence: TGTGCTAGCAGCGAGATTGGGAAGACCTACGAGCAGTACTTC. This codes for CASSEIGKTYEQYF.

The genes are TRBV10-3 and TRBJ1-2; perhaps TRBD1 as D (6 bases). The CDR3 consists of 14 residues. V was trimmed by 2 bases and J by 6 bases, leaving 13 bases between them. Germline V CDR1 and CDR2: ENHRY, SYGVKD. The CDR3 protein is CAISERDTRNGYTF. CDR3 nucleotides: TGTGCCATCAGTGAGAGGGACACCAGGAATGGCTACACCTTC.

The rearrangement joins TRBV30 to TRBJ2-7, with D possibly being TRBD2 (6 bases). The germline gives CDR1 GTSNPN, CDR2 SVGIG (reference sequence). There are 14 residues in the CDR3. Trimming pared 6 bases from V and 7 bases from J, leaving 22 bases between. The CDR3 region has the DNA TGTGCCTGCCAATCCCGGGGGATAGGCGGGGAGCAGTACTTC. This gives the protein CACQSRGIGGEQYF.

The CDR3 loop reads CASRSGGPAGELFF. CDR3 nucleotide sequence: TGTGCCAGCAGATCCGGCGGTCCGGCCGGGGAGCTGTTTTTT. V is TRBV7-3 and J is TRBJ2-2; no clear D gene. Trimming cost V 6 bases and J 6 bases, with 14 bases left between them. Germline V CDR1 and CDR2: SGHTA, FQGTGA. This CDR3 comprises 14 residues.

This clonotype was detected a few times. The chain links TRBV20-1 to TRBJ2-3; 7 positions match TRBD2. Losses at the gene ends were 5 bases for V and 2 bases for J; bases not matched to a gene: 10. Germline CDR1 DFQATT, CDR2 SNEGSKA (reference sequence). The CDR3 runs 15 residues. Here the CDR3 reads CSADSGKSLTDTQYF. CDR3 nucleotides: TGCAGTGCTGACAGCGGGAAGAGTCTCACAGATACGCAGTATTTT.

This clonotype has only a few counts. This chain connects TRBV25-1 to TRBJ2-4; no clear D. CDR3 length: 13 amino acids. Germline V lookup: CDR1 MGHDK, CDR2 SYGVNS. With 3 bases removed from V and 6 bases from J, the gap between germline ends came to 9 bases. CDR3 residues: CASSDVTVNIQYF. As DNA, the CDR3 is TGTGCCAGCAGTGATGTGACGGTAAACATTCAGTACTTC.

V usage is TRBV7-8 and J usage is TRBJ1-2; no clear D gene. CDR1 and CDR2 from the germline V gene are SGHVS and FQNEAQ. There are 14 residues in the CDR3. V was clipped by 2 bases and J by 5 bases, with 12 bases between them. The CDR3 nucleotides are TGTGCCAGCAGCTTATCAGTGCGGGATTATGGCTACACCTTC. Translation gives CASSLSVRDYGYTF.

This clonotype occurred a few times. Here the CDR3 DNA reads TGTGCCACCAGTGATCCCGGACTAGCGGGAGGGAACACCGGGGAGCTGTTTTTT. Protein product: CATSDPGLAGGNTGELFF. The rearrangement uses TRBV24-1 and TRBJ2-2, with 14 bases that match TRBD2. Germline lookup yields CDR1 KGHDR and CDR2 SFDVKD. CDR3 length equals 18 residues. Trimming cost V 3 bases and J 1 base; bases outside gene matches: 3.

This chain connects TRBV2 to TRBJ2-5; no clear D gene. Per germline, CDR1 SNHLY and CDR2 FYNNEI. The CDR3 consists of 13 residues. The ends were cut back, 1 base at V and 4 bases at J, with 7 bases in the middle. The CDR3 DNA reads TGTGCCAGCAGTGAAGGTAGCCGAGAGACCCAGTACTTC. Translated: CASSEGSRETQYF.